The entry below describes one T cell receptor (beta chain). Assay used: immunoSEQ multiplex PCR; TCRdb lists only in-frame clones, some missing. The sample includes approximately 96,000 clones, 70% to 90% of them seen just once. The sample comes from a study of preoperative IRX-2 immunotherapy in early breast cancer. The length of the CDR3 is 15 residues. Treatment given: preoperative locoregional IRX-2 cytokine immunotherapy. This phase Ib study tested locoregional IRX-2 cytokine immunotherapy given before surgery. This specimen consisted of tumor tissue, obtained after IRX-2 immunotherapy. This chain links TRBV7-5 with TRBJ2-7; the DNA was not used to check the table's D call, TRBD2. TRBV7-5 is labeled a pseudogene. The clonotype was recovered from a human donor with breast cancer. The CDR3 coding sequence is TGTGCCAGCAGCCGGGGACTAGCGGGAATAAACGAGCAGTACTTC. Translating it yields CASSRGLAGINEQYF.